This entry is about one TCR beta chain. Profiled with immunoSEQ multiplex PCR; TCRdb holds only in-frame clones, not every one. The repertoire holds about 18,000 clones, with about 26% as singletons. The data derive from a study of sequential checkpoint blockade in melanoma. Across the study: After nivolumab or ipilimumab alone, about 20 patients had week-13 rebiopsies.

Treatment: randomized to nivolumab then ipilimumab (arm A) or the reverse (arm B). The receptor comes from a human donor with melanoma. This material consisted of tumor tissue (inferred from file names), taken from a patient given nivolumab and ipilimumab in sequence.

The CDR3 DNA is TGTGCCAGCAGCCAATCGAGGGACTATGGCTACACCTTC. It codes for CASSQSRDYGYTF. The gene calls are TRBV16 and TRBJ1-2; unclear D gene. CDR3 length equals 13 residues. V lost 0 bases, J lost 3 bases, and 5 bases lay in between. The germline V gene has CDR1 KGHSY and CDR2 FQNENV.